This T cell receptor (beta chain) derives from a study of cytotoxic CD8 clonotypes in ibrutinib-treated CLL. In the case of this clone: Its specificity is not known.

The table came from immunoSEQ multiplex PCR; TCRdb's copy has only in-frame clones and leaves some out. The sample lists more than 45,000 clones; 70% to 90% were seen once. Findings and caveats of the study: Pretreatment clonality was elevated relative to age-matched healthy donors and paralleled circulating CD8+ T-cell counts.

Sequences were derived from PBMCs, sampled after 24 months of ibrutinib treatment. The source of this sequence is a human donor with chronic lymphocytic leukemia.

The CDR3 sequence is CASSPAVSTDTQYF. DNA for the CDR3: TGTGCCAGCAGCCCAGCGGTTAGCACAGATACGCAGTATTTT. The V and J genes are TRBV11-2 and TRBJ2-3; D possibly corresponds to TRBD2 (5 bases). Germline lookup yields CDR1 SGHAT and CDR2 FQNNGV. The V end was cut by 5 bases, the J end by 0 bases, with 9 bases between. This CDR3 is built from 14 residues.